The entry below gives a single TCR beta chain sequence along with its context. While infection was still active, Seattle patients were enrolled and then followed longitudinally. The entry originates in a study of blood T cell repertoires in COVID-19. As for the study in general: T cells, B-cell-depleted T cells, or PBMCs supplied cDNA or gDNA.

Method: immunoSEQ multiplex PCR; TCRdb's copy keeps in-frame clones and lacks some. Counted here are about 250,000 clones, about 85% occurring once; the ten biggest clones make up roughly 0.94%. This CDR3 is 16 amino acids long. The germline V gene has CDR1 SGHDN and CDR2 FVKESK. V shed 3 bases, J shed 4 bases, and the junction held 7 bases outside the gene matches. The chain joins TRBV14 to TRBJ2-2; TRBD2 agrees at 8 bases. The source of this sequence is a human donor with COVID-19, enrolled during active disease. The donor label of this sample is uncertain. The sequencing sample was made of peripheral blood. The CDR3 region is CASSQRTSSVTGELFF. The CDR3 DNA reads TGTGCCAGCAGCCAGCGGACTAGCTCAGTCACCGGGGAGCTGTTTTTT.